These T cell receptor beta chains were read from a single sample in a study of cytomegalovirus exposure and HLA in healthy donors. Using immunoSEQ multiplex PCR, the repertoire was profiled, and TCRdb retains in-frame clones only, with some absent. This sample has around 150,000 clones, with roughly 64% found just once. Sequencing was done on a sample of PBMCs. The receptors stem from a woman aged 30 to 39 in good health and CMV-seropositive. Both conserved end residues are part of each CDR3. The order of the fields is clone size, J gene, V gene, D gene, CDR3 DNA, CDR3 protein. A D gene is named only where the DNA matches it firmly. Clone size is given for some rows only: seen once, a few or many times, or a class if the clone is expanded.

clone size: few
J gene: TRBJ1-2
V gene: TRBV4-1
D gene: .
CDR3 DNA: TGCGCCAGCAGCCAAGGGTCAGGGGATGGCTACACCTTC
CDR3 protein: CASSQGSGDGYTF

clone size: .
J gene: TRBJ2-7
V gene: TRBV15
D gene: .
CDR3 DNA: TGTGCCACCAGCAGGGATAGGGGGTTCACCTACGAGCAGTACTTC
CDR3 protein: CATSRDRGFTYEQYF

clone size: .
J gene: TRBJ1-1
V gene: TRBV29-1
D gene: TRBD1
CDR3 DNA: TGCAGCGCGACAGGGATGAACACTGAAGCTTTCTTT
CDR3 protein: CSATGMNTEAFF

clone size: .
J gene: TRBJ2-7
V gene: TRBV30
D gene: TRBD2
CDR3 DNA: TGTGCCTGGAGTCCCCGGAGACTAGCGGCGACCTACGAGCAGTACTTC
CDR3 protein: CAWSPRRLAATYEQYF

clone size: .
J gene: TRBJ2-1
V gene: TRBV5-5
D gene: TRBD2
CDR3 DNA: TGTGCCAGCAGCGAATGGGGGGGCGGGGGGAATGAGCAGTTCTTC
CDR3 protein: CASSEWGGGGNEQFF

clone size: .
J gene: TRBJ2-7
V gene: TRBV11-3
D gene: TRBD2
CDR3 DNA: TGTGCCAGCAGCTTACCGGGGGGACTACAGTACTTC
CDR3 protein: CASSLPGGLQYF

clone size: .
J gene: TRBJ2-3
V gene: TRBV30
D gene: .
CDR3 DNA: TGTGCCTGGAGCGCCCCAGGGAAATATGCAGATACGCAGTATTTT
CDR3 protein: CAWSAPGKYADTQYF

clone size: .
J gene: TRBJ1-1
V gene: TRBV5-4
D gene: .
CDR3 DNA: TGTGCCAGCAGCTTCCAGGCTGAAGCTTTCTTT
CDR3 protein: CASSFQAEAFF

clone size: .
J gene: TRBJ2-7
V gene: TRBV5-4
D gene: TRBD2
CDR3 DNA: TGTGCCAGCAGCATCGGGACTAGCGACGAGCAGTACTTC
CDR3 protein: CASSIGTSDEQYF

clone size: once
J gene: TRBJ1-2
V gene: TRBV19
D gene: TRBD1
CDR3 DNA: TGTGCCAGTAGTGTACAGGGGGACTATGGCTACACCTTC
CDR3 protein: CASSVQGDYGYTF

clone size: .
J gene: TRBJ1-6
V gene: TRBV7-9
D gene: TRBD1
CDR3 DNA: TGTGCCAGCAGCTTAGGGGACAGGGGAAATTCACCCCTCCACTTT
CDR3 protein: CASSLGDRGNSPLHF

clone size: .
J gene: TRBJ2-5
V gene: TRBV7-3
D gene: .
CDR3 DNA: TGTGCCAGCAGCCTAAGTCTGCAAGAGACCCAGTACTTC
CDR3 protein: CASSLSLQETQYF

clone size: .
J gene: TRBJ2-7
V gene: TRBV18
D gene: TRBD1
CDR3 DNA: TGTGCCAGCTCCGGGACAGGAAGTTACGAGCAGTACTTC
CDR3 protein: CASSGTGSYEQYF

clone size: .
J gene: TRBJ1-4
V gene: TRBV5-1
D gene: .
CDR3 DNA: TGCGCCAGCAGCTTGGCCGCCCTTCCACCATCTCGGGAAAAACTGTTTTTT
CDR3 protein: CASSLAALPPSREKLFF

clone size: many
J gene: TRBJ1-6
V gene: TRBV6-1
D gene: TRBD1
CDR3 DNA: TGTGCCAGCAGTGATCGGGGACAGAAGTTGAATTCACCCCTCCACTTT
CDR3 protein: CASSDRGQKLNSPLHF

clone size: .
J gene: TRBJ1-2
V gene: TRBV19
D gene: .
CDR3 DNA: TGTGCCAGTAGCAGGGGAACCTACTATGGCTACACCTTC
CDR3 protein: CASSRGTYYGYTF

clone size: few
J gene: TRBJ2-1
V gene: TRBV6-1
D gene: TRBD2
CDR3 DNA: TGTGCCAGCAGTGTCCTAGCGGGAGCTGGCTACAATGAGCAGTTCTTC
CDR3 protein: CASSVLAGAGYNEQFF

clone size: .
J gene: TRBJ2-3
V gene: TRBV19
D gene: .
CDR3 DNA: TGTGCCAGTAGCCAACGGACAGGAGGGGCAGATACGCAGTATTTT
CDR3 protein: CASSQRTGGADTQYF

clone size: .
J gene: TRBJ2-1
V gene: TRBV7-2
D gene: TRBD2
CDR3 DNA: TGTGCCAGCAGTCACGGGGGGACTCGCAATGAGCAGTTCTTC
CDR3 protein: CASSHGGTRNEQFF

clone size: few
J gene: TRBJ2-7
V gene: TRBV6-6
D gene: TRBD2
CDR3 DNA: TGTGCCAGCAGCCTAGCGGGAGGGCCAGGGTTCGAGCAGTACTTC
CDR3 protein: CASSLAGGPGFEQYF

clone size: .
J gene: TRBJ2-7
V gene: TRBV7-9
D gene: TRBD1
CDR3 DNA: TGTGCCAGCAGCCCCCTTACCGGGACAGGGGACGAGCAGTACTTC
CDR3 protein: CASSPLTGTGDEQYF

clone size: .
J gene: TRBJ1-2
V gene: TRBV7-9
D gene: .
CDR3 DNA: TGTGCCAGCAGCTTAGGATACAGCACTAACTATGGCTACACCTTC
CDR3 protein: CASSLGYSTNYGYTF

clone size: .
J gene: TRBJ2-1
V gene: TRBV15
D gene: TRBD1
CDR3 DNA: TGTGCCACCACTGGACAGGGGAGGAGGGAGCAGTTCTTC
CDR3 protein: CATTGQGRREQFF

clone size: few
J gene: TRBJ2-1
V gene: TRBV6-1
D gene: TRBD2
CDR3 DNA: TGTGCCAGCAGCGAACAACCCCTAGCGGGAGTTGAGCAGTTCTTC
CDR3 protein: CASSEQPLAGVEQFF

clone size: .
J gene: TRBJ1-2
V gene: TRBV6-5
D gene: .
CDR3 DNA: TGTGCCAGCAGTTACTCCCCCTCGACGGGGGGCTACACCTTC
CDR3 protein: CASSYSPSTGGYTF

clone size: few
J gene: TRBJ2-5
V gene: TRBV18
D gene: .
CDR3 DNA: TGTGCCAGCTCACGAAGCCGGGAAGAGACCCAGTACTTC
CDR3 protein: CASSRSREETQYF

clone size: .
J gene: TRBJ2-2
V gene: TRBV5-1
D gene: TRBD2
CDR3 DNA: TGCGCCAGCAGCTTGGCCCCAGGTGGGAGGGCCTACACCGGGGAGCTGTTTTTT
CDR3 protein: CASSLAPGGRAYTGELFF

clone size: few
J gene: TRBJ2-6
V gene: TRBV5-6
D gene: .
CDR3 DNA: TGTGCCAGCAGCCGTCGAGACAGTTACTCTGGGGCCAACGTCCTGACTTTC
CDR3 protein: CASSRRDSYSGANVLTF

clone size: few
J gene: TRBJ2-3
V gene: TRBV4-1
D gene: TRBD2
CDR3 DNA: TGCGCCAGCAGCCGTGGACTAGCGGGGGGACCCACAGATACGCAGTATTTT
CDR3 protein: CASSRGLAGGPTDTQYF

clone size: .
J gene: TRBJ1-1
V gene: TRBV5-8
D gene: .
CDR3 DNA: TGTGCCACGACGGGACTCTTGAACACTGAAGCTTTCTTT
CDR3 protein: CATTGLLNTEAFF

clone size: once
J gene: TRBJ2-5
V gene: TRBV5-8
D gene: .
CDR3 DNA: TGTGCCAGCAGCTTGGCCTCGGTCGGGGCCCAGTACTTC
CDR3 protein: CASSLASVGAQYF

clone size: .
J gene: TRBJ1-2
V gene: TRBV6-1
D gene: TRBD1
CDR3 DNA: TGTGCCAGCAGTCAAACGAGACAGGGGATTGACGGCTACACCTTC
CDR3 protein: CASSQTRQGIDGYTF

clone size: .
J gene: TRBJ2-1
V gene: TRBV28
D gene: TRBD2
CDR3 DNA: TGTGCCAGCAGTCCACGACTAGCGGGGGGGGGTGGCAATGAGCAGTTCTTC
CDR3 protein: CASSPRLAGGGGNEQFF

clone size: few
J gene: TRBJ2-3
V gene: TRBV4-1
D gene: TRBD2
CDR3 DNA: TGCGCCAGCAGCCGCGACTCGGGACTAGCGACAGATACGCAGTATTTT
CDR3 protein: CASSRDSGLATDTQYF

clone size: .
J gene: TRBJ2-3
V gene: TRBV11-2
D gene: TRBD1
CDR3 DNA: TGTGCCAGCAGGGACGGTCAGGGGGCTTACACAGATACGCAGTATTTT
CDR3 protein: CASRDGQGAYTDTQYF

clone size: once
J gene: TRBJ1-2
V gene: TRBV19
D gene: .
CDR3 DNA: TGTGCCAGCCACTTGGGGGGGGCGGGGGGCTACACCTTC
CDR3 protein: CASHLGGAGGYTF

clone size: many
J gene: TRBJ2-3
V gene: TRBV5-4
D gene: .
CDR3 DNA: TGTGCCAGCGGAGGGGCGCCGGGGGGCACAGATACGCAGTATTTT
CDR3 protein: CASGGAPGGTDTQYF

clone size: .
J gene: TRBJ1-5
V gene: TRBV15
D gene: .
CDR3 DNA: TGTGCCACCAGCAGAGACGGTTATCAGCCCCAGCATTTT
CDR3 protein: CATSRDGYQPQHF

clone size: .
J gene: TRBJ2-7
V gene: TRBV27
D gene: .
CDR3 DNA: TGTGCCAGCAGTTTAGGGGCGGGGTACGAGCAGTACTTC
CDR3 protein: CASSLGAGYEQYF

clone size: .
J gene: TRBJ2-7
V gene: TRBV7-8
D gene: TRBD2
CDR3 DNA: TGTGCCAGCAGCTTATTTGAGCGGGGCAGCTCCTACGAGCAGTACTTC
CDR3 protein: CASSLFERGSSYEQYF

clone size: few
J gene: TRBJ1-1
V gene: TRBV4-1
D gene: .
CDR3 DNA: TGCGCCAGCAGCCACGCAGGGGAGACCACTGAAGCTTTCTTT
CDR3 protein: CASSHAGETTEAFF

clone size: once
J gene: TRBJ2-5
V gene: TRBV7-2
D gene: TRBD2
CDR3 DNA: TGTGCCAGCAGCTTAGAGGGGCGGGAGGGATGGAGGGGGCAAGAGACCCAGTACTTC
CDR3 protein: CASSLEGREGWRGQETQYF

clone size: .
J gene: TRBJ1-5
V gene: TRBV19
D gene: TRBD1
CDR3 DNA: TGTGCCAGTAGGACCGGACAGGGCTGGAGCAATCAGCCCCAGCATTTT
CDR3 protein: CASRTGQGWSNQPQHF

clone size: .
J gene: TRBJ2-7
V gene: TRBV13
D gene: TRBD2
CDR3 DNA: TGTGCCAGCAGCTTAGGAGTGGGACTAGCGGATACCTACGAGCAGTACTTC
CDR3 protein: CASSLGVGLADTYEQYF

clone size: .
J gene: TRBJ1-1
V gene: TRBV27
D gene: TRBD1
CDR3 DNA: TGTGCCAGCAGTTTAGACAGGGAGGTGGCTGAAGCTTTCTTT
CDR3 protein: CASSLDREVAEAFF

clone size: .
J gene: TRBJ2-7
V gene: TRBV5-1
D gene: TRBD2
CDR3 DNA: TGCGCCAGCAGTCCCTTAGCGGGGGGTGCCTACGAGCAGTACTTC
CDR3 protein: CASSPLAGGAYEQYF

clone size: .
J gene: TRBJ2-3
V gene: TRBV7-6
D gene: TRBD1
CDR3 DNA: TGTGCCAGCAGCCCCCTAGGGGGCCTCATCACAGATACGCAGTATTTT
CDR3 protein: CASSPLGGLITDTQYF

clone size: .
J gene: TRBJ1-1
V gene: TRBV4-1
D gene: TRBD1
CDR3 DNA: TGCGCCAGCAGACGACAGGGTTCTCCCAACACTGAAGCTTTCTTT
CDR3 protein: CASRRQGSPNTEAFF

clone size: few
J gene: TRBJ1-5
V gene: TRBV19
D gene: .
CDR3 DNA: TGTGCCAGTACCATGGGGGGGGGCGGCAATCAGCCCCAGCATTTT
CDR3 protein: CASTMGGGGNQPQHF

clone size: .
J gene: TRBJ1-6
V gene: TRBV19
D gene: .
CDR3 DNA: TGTGCCAGTAGCGGGGGTCCTAGTTCACCCCTCCACTTT
CDR3 protein: CASSGGPSSPLHF

clone size: .
J gene: TRBJ1-2
V gene: TRBV29-1
D gene: .
CDR3 DNA: TGCAGCGTTTTCAGGCCCCGTGAGGGTCTTTTTAAGGGCTACACCTTC
CDR3 protein: CSVFRPREGLFKGYTF

clone size: .
J gene: TRBJ2-7
V gene: TRBV6-6
D gene: .
CDR3 DNA: TGTGCCAGCAACCTTGGGGGGGGCTACCTCTACGAGCAGTACTTC
CDR3 protein: CASNLGGGYLYEQYF

clone size: .
J gene: TRBJ2-6
V gene: TRBV19
D gene: TRBD1
CDR3 DNA: TGTGCCAGTAACAGGGGTGCTGGGGCCAACGTCCTGACTTTC
CDR3 protein: CASNRGAGANVLTF

clone size: .
J gene: TRBJ2-2
V gene: TRBV5-1
D gene: .
CDR3 DNA: TGCGCCAGCAGCCTGGCCTACTCCGGGGAGCTGTTTTTT
CDR3 protein: CASSLAYSGELFF

clone size: few
J gene: TRBJ1-1
V gene: TRBV7-2
D gene: .
CDR3 DNA: TGTGCCAGCAGCCCCCAGGGGAACACTGAAGCTTTCTTT
CDR3 protein: CASSPQGNTEAFF

clone size: .
J gene: TRBJ1-5
V gene: TRBV4-1
D gene: TRBD1
CDR3 DNA: TGCGCCAGCAGCAGAGACAGGGTCTTTCTGCCCCAGCATTTT
CDR3 protein: CASSRDRVFLPQHF

clone size: .
J gene: TRBJ2-5
V gene: TRBV6-5
D gene: .
CDR3 DNA: TGTGCCAGCTCCCCAGGGATTTGGGCCCAAGAGACCCAGTACTTC
CDR3 protein: CASSPGIWAQETQYF

clone size: .
J gene: TRBJ1-3
V gene: TRBV7-6
D gene: .
CDR3 DNA: TGTGCCAGCAGCTTAGCGGCAGGGCTGGGGTCCGGAAACACCATATATTTT
CDR3 protein: CASSLAAGLGSGNTIYF

clone size: .
J gene: TRBJ1-2
V gene: TRBV19
D gene: .
CDR3 DNA: TGTGCCAGTAGTATCCCTCGGGATACCTATGGCTACACCTTC
CDR3 protein: CASSIPRDTYGYTF